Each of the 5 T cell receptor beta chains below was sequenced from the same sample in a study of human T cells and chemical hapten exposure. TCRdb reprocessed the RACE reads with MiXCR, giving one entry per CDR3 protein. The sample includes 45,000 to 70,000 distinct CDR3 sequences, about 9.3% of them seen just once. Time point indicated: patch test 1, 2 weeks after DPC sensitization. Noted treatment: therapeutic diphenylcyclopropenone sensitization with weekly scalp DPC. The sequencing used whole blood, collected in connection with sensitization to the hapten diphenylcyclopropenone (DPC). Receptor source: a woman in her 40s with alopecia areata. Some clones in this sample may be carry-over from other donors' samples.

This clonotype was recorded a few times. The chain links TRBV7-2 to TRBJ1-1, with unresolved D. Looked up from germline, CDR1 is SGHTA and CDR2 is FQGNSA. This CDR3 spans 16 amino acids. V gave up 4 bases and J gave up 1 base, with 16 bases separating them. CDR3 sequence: CASSSQRNRRNTEAFF. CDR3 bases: TGTGCCAGCAGCTCACAAAGGAACCGACGGAACACTGAAGCTTTCTTT.

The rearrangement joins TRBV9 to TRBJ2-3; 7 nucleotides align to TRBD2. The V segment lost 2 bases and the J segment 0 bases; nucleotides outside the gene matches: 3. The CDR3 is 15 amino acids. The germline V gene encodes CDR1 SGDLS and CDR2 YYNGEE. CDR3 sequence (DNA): TGTGCCAGCAGCGTTTCAGCGGGGAGCACAGATACGCAGTATTTT. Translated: CASSVSAGSTDTQYF.

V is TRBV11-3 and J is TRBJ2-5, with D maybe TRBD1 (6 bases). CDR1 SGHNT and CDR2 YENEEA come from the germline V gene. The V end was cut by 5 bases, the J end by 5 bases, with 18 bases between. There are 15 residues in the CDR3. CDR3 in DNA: TGTGCCAGCAGCCTACAGGGTTCAGGGGAGGAGACCCAGTACTTC. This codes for CASSLQGSGEETQYF.

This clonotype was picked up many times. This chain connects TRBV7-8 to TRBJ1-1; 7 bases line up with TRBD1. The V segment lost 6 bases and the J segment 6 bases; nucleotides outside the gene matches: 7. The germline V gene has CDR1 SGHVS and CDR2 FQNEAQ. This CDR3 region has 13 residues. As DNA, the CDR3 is TGTGCCAGCAGACCGACAGGGATGGCTGAAGCTTTCTTT. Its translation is CASRPTGMAEAFF.

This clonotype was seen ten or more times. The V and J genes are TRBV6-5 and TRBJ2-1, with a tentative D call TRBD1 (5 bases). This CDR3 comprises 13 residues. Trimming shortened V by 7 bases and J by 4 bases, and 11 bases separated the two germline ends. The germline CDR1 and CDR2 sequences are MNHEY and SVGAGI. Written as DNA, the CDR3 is TGTGCCAGCAAAACAGGCGTATACAATGAGCAGTTCTTC. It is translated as CASKTGVYNEQFF.